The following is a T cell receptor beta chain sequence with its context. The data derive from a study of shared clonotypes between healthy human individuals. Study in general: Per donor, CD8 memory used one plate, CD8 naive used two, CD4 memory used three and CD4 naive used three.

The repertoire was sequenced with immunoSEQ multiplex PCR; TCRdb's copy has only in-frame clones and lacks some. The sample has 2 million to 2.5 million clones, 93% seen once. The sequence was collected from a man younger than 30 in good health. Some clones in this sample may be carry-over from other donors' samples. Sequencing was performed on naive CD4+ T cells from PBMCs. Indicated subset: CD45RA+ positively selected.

This CDR3 is CASKKDSQETQYF. CDR3 in DNA: TGTGCCAGCAAGAAAGACAGTCAAGAGACCCAGTACTTC. The chain combines TRBV28 with TRBJ2-5, with D perhaps TRBD1 (5 bases). The CDR3 is made up of 13 amino acids. The germline V and J ends were trimmed by 7 bases and 2 bases, with 11 bases remaining between them. The germline V gene encodes CDR1 MDHEN and CDR2 SYDVKM.